At least ten counts were recorded for the clone carrying this T cell receptor beta chain. With 4 bases removed from V and 4 bases from J, the gap between germline ends came to 13 bases. CDR1 and CDR2 (germline): MNHNS, SASEGT. This CDR3 has 14 amino acids. Amplification targeted TCR beta CDR3 regions from RNA transcripts. First-round RT-PCR targeting the TCR CDR3 was performed with the HTBI primer set. MiXCR was run by TCRdb on the multiplex PCR reads, yielding one entry per CDR3 protein. The sample shows some 500,000 distinct CDR3 sequences, approximately 25% of them seen only once. The data belong to a study of T cells in Graves' hyperthyroidism and ophthalmopathy. Patients with uncontrolled infections, other autoimmune diseases, pregnancy or lactation were excluded. It was 10 ml of fresh peripheral blood that supplied the PBMCs.

This chain connects TRBV6-1 to TRBJ1-1; weak D call: TRBD1 (6 bases). This TCR was recovered from a young woman with Graves' ophthalmopathy. The sequenced sample was blood. The chain's CDR3 is CASSGDRWGTEAFF. Here the CDR3 DNA reads TGTGCCAGCAGTGGAGACAGGTGGGGCACTGAAGCTTTCTTT.